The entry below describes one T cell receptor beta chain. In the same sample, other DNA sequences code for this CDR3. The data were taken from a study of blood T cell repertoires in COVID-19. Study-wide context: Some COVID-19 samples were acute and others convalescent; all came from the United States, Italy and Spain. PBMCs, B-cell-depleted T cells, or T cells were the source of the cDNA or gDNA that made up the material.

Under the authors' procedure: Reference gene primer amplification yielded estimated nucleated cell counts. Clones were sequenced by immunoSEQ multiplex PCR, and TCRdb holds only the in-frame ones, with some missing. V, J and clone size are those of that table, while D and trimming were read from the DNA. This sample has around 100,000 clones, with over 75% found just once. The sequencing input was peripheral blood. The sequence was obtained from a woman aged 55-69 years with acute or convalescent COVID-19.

CDR3 sequence reads: CASSFPGTEAFF. CDR3 nucleotide sequence: TGTGCCAGCAGTTTTCCGGGTACTGAAGCTTTCTTT. The chain couples TRBV12-3 or TRBV12-4 to TRBJ1-1, with no clear D. There are 12 residues in the CDR3. The V end was cut by 3 bases, the J end by 5 bases, with 7 bases between.